The rows below give T cell receptor beta chains drawn from one sample of a study of blood T cell repertoires in COVID-19. Here immunoSEQ multiplex PCR was the method, and the copy in TCRdb shows in-frame clones only, minus some. Found here are hundreds of thousands of clones, 86% of them singletons; the top ten hold approximately 1.5%. Sequences were obtained from peripheral blood. The receptors come from a woman under 40 with active or convalescent COVID-19. CDR3s include the opening cysteine and the closing phenylalanine or tryptophan. A D gene is named only where the DNA matches it firmly. Clone size appears in some rows only: once, few, many, or a class for an expanded clone.

.	TRBV4-1	.	14	TRBJ2-3	TGCGCCAGCAGCCCCCCAGGAAGCACAGATACGCAGTATTTT	CASSPPGSTDTQYF
.	TRBV25-1	TRBD1	14	TRBJ1-1	TGTGCCAGCAGTTCCCGACAGGGCCCTACCAAAGCTTTCTTT	CASSSRQGPTKAFF
.	TRBV11-2	TRBD2	16	TRBJ2-7	TGTGCCAGCAGCCCACGAAGTGGCGGGAGGCCCTACGAGCAGTACTTC	CASSPRSGGRPYEQYF
.	TRBV4-1	.	15	TRBJ1-2	TGCGCCAGCAGCCACTCGGGAGCAGGAAACTATGGCTACACCTTC	CASSHSGAGNYGYTF
.	TRBV6-5	TRBD1	15	TRBJ1-1	TGTGCCAGCTCCCCCCAGGGGGCCATGAACACTGAAGCTTTCTTT	CASSPQGAMNTEAFF
.	TRBV3-1/TRBV3-2	.	16	TRBJ1-5	TGTGCCAGCAGCCAAGGGTTAGGAGGGGTCAATCAGCCCCAGCATTTT	CASSQGLGGVNQPQHF
once	TRBV3-1/TRBV3-2	.	13	TRBJ1-2	TGTGCCAGCAAGCGGCAGGGAGGGTCTGGCTACACCTTC	CASKRQGGSGYTF
.	TRBV5-4	.	17	TRBJ2-7	TGTGCCAGCAGCTTGCCCGGGAGGAGACAGGGGTCTGGCGAGCAGTACTTC	CASSLPGRRQGSGEQYF
.	TRBV5-1	TRBD2	15	TRBJ2-7	TGCGCCAGCAGCTTGGCCTCGGGAGGGCCTGAAGAGCAGTACTTC	CASSLASGGPEEQYF
.	TRBV27	TRBD1	21	TRBJ2-6	TGTGCCAGCAGTTTATATCCCCCCCGACAGGGACCAGACTCTGGGGCCAACGTCCTGACTTTC	CASSLYPPRQGPDSGANVLTF
.	TRBV25-1	.	15	TRBJ2-4	TGTGCCAGCAGTGAATACGGGGACTGGGGCAACATTCAGTACTTC	CASSEYGDWGNIQYF
.	TRBV3-1/TRBV3-2	TRBD1	16	TRBJ1-2	TGTGCCAGCAGCCAAGACCCCCAGGGGGCATTGGATGGCTACACCTTC	CASSQDPQGALDGYTF
.	TRBV5-1	.	17	TRBJ2-3	TGCGCCAGCAGCCCGGCGGCCCACCTTAGGTGGACAGATACGCAGTATTTT	CASSPAAHLRWTDTQYF
few	TRBV6-1	TRBD2	15	TRBJ2-1	TGTGCCAGCAGTGAACTAGCGGGAGCGAGCAATGAGCAGTTCTTC	CASSELAGASNEQFF
.	TRBV5-1	.	13	TRBJ1-2	TGCGCCAGCAGGAAGGACGGGATATATGGCTACACCTTC	CASRKDGIYGYTF
.	TRBV24-1	TRBD1	14	TRBJ1-2	TGTGCCACGCACCGGGACAGGGTCGACTATGGCTACACCTTC	CATHRDRVDYGYTF
.	TRBV10-3	.	14	TRBJ1-2	TGTGCCATCAGTGAGGGGCAGGGGAACTATGGCTACACCTTC	CAISEGQGNYGYTF
.	TRBV19	TRBD1	14	TRBJ2-1	TGTGCCAGTAGCCTGACAGGGGCCGACCCAGAGCAGTTCTTC	CASSLTGADPEQFF
once	TRBV7-9	.	15	TRBJ1-2	TGTGCCAGCAGCTTAGAAACGGGGTCCAACTATGGCTACACCTTC	CASSLETGSNYGYTF
.	TRBV7-9	.	15	TRBJ1-5	TGTGCCAGCAGCCCAACTGCGGGTAGCAATCAGCCCCAGCATTTT	CASSPTAGSNQPQHF
.	TRBV5-1	TRBD2	17	TRBJ2-3	TGCGCCAGCAGCTTGGCCCACGGGGGGGAAGTCACAGATACGCAGTATTTT	CASSLAHGGEVTDTQYF
once	TRBV6-5	TRBD1	15	TRBJ1-2	TGTGCCAGCAGGCCGGGACAGACAGTTTTCTATGGCTACACCTTC	CASRPGQTVFYGYTF
.	TRBV19	TRBD1	17	TRBJ1-5	TGTGCCAGTAGTCCCCACCTCGACAGGGGGCTGAATCAGCCCCAGCATTTT	CASSPHLDRGLNQPQHF
.	TRBV18	.	15	TRBJ2-7	TGTGCCAGCTCACCACAGGGGCGGAGCTCCTACGAGCAGTACTTC	CASSPQGRSSYEQYF
.	TRBV27	.	14	TRBJ2-7	TGTGCCAGCAGTTTAATCGGGACTGGATACGAGCAGTACTTC	CASSLIGTGYEQYF
.	TRBV19	TRBD2	15	TRBJ2-1	TGTGCCAGTAGTATTGGACTAGCGGGATACAATGAGCAGTTCTTC	CASSIGLAGYNEQFF
.	TRBV29-1	.	12	TRBJ1-1	TGCAGCGGCGAGGAGCCCAACACTGAAGCTTTCTTT	CSGEEPNTEAFF
.	TRBV4-1	TRBD1	16	TRBJ1-6	TGCGCCAGCAGCCAAGGTATCGACAGGGAGTTTTCACCCCTCCACTTT	CASSQGIDREFSPLHF
.	TRBV6-1	.	15	TRBJ1-2	TGTGCCAGCAGTGAAGAGCACAGTGCGAGCTATGGCTACACCTTC	CASSEEHSASYGYTF
.	TRBV19	.	13	TRBJ2-1	TGTGCCAGTAGTATCCAGATCTGGGGGGTGCAGTTCTTC	CASSIQIWGVQFF
.	TRBV5-8	TRBD1	14	TRBJ1-5	TGTGCCAGCAGCTTGGGGCAGGGGGCTCAGCCCCAGCATTTT	CASSLGQGAQPQHF
.	TRBV7-2	TRBD2	16	TRBJ2-5	TGTGCCAGCAGCCCCGTGGGCGGGGGGGCCAGAGAGACCCAGTACTTC	CASSPVGGGARETQYF
.	TRBV19	.	11	TRBJ2-1	TGTGCCAGTAGTATAGGACTTGAGCAGTTCTTC	CASSIGLEQFF
.	TRBV25-1	TRBD1	14	TRBJ1-3	TGTGCCAGCAGTGACCAGGGGGCAGGAAACACCATATATTTT	CASSDQGAGNTIYF
.	TRBV2	TRBD1	15	TRBJ2-1	TGTGCCAGCAGCGAAAACAGGGGACCGTACAATGAGCAGTTCTTC	CASSENRGPYNEQFF
few	TRBV4-1	.	15	TRBJ2-7	TGCGCCAGCAGCCAAGCCGGGCGGGACCTCTACGAGCAGTACTTC	CASSQAGRDLYEQYF
.	TRBV29-1	.	14	TRBJ1-5	TGCAGCGTTCCTTCAGGGGAAGGGAATCAGCCCCAGCATTTT	CSVPSGEGNQPQHF
.	TRBV6-5	TRBD1	15	TRBJ2-2	TGTGCCAGCAGTAATGGACAGGGCGGCACCGGGGAGCTGTTTTTT	CASSNGQGGTGELFF
.	TRBV3-1/TRBV3-2	.	14	TRBJ1-2	TGTGCCAGCAGCCAAGCCCCCAGGGCTGGTGGCTACACCTTC	CASSQAPRAGGYTF
.	TRBV18	TRBD1	16	TRBJ1-1	TGTGCCAGTAAGACCCAGGGGACAGAGGTTGGCACTGAAGCTTTCTTT	CASKTQGTEVGTEAFF
.	TRBV19	.	15	TRBJ1-5	TGTGCCAGTAGTATTGGGCCTACTAGCAATCAGCCCCAGCATTTT	CASSIGPTSNQPQHF
.	TRBV5-1	.	16	TRBJ2-1	TGCGCCAGCAGCCGACTGGCGGGTGATTCTAGGGTTGAGCAGTTCTTC	CASSRLAGDSRVEQFF
.	TRBV6-2/TRBV6-3	.	13	TRBJ1-2	TGTGCCAGCAGCGACAGACCTAACTATGGCTACACCTTC	CASSDRPNYGYTF
.	TRBV5-1	.	14	TRBJ2-7	TGCGCCAGCAGCTTGGGTGCGGAGTCCTACGAGCAGTACTTC	CASSLGAESYEQYF
.	TRBV5-1	.	13	TRBJ2-7	TGCGCCAGCAGCGTGACAGGTAACTACGAGCAGTACTTC	CASSVTGNYEQYF
.	TRBV6-1	TRBD2	15	TRBJ2-7	TGTGCCAGCAGTGAAGGGGTAGCGGGAGACTACGAGCAGTACTTC	CASSEGVAGDYEQYF
.	TRBV4-1	.	14	TRBJ2-5	TGCGCCAGCAGCCAAGAACTATCTAGAGAGACCCAGTACTTC	CASSQELSRETQYF
.	TRBV19	TRBD1	16	TRBJ1-5	TGTGCCAGTAGTATAGTGGGGACAGCTAGCAATCAGCCCCAGCATTTT	CASSIVGTASNQPQHF
.	TRBV5-1	TRBD2	16	TRBJ2-1	TGCGCCAGCAGCTTCTCTATAGCGGGAGGGGTCGATGAGCAGTTCTTC	CASSFSIAGGVDEQFF
.	TRBV25-1	TRBD1	16	TRBJ2-7	TGTGCCAGCACCCCCGCGGCGGGACAGGGATTTTACGAGCAGTACTTC	CASTPAAGQGFYEQYF
.	TRBV28	.	15	TRBJ1-4	TGTGCCAGCAGACAGGCGGATGCAACTAATGAAAAACTGTTTTTT	CASRQADATNEKLFF
.	TRBV15	.	18	TRBJ2-6	TGTGCCACCAGCGAGCGGGTCCACAAAAACTCTGGGGCCAACGTCCTGACTTTC	CATSERVHKNSGANVLTF
.	TRBV2	TRBD1	15	TRBJ1-2	TGTGCCAGCAGCGGGGACAGGGGAGGCTCTAATGGCTACACCTTC	CASSGDRGGSNGYTF